The sequence of this T cell receptor (beta chain) was determined in a study of regulatory T cells in long-lasting Graves disease. V was pared by 3 bases and J by 3 bases, with 6 bases of the junction left unmatched. Germline CDR1 reads KGHSH; CDR2 reads LQKENI. The length of the CDR3 is 15 residues. Time point reported: newly diagnosed GD, antithyroid drugs for less than 3 months. The TCR library used RNA extracted from PBMCs. To note about this clonotype: Antigen specificity is unknown.

The study, taken as a whole, reports: Graves' patients with persistent disease showed TCR diversity lower than patients newly diagnosed.

Sequencing libraries for TCR beta were prepared with iRepertoire HTBI primers and Arm-PCR of CDR3 regions. MiXCR was run by TCRdb on the multiplex PCR reads, yielding one entry per CDR3 protein. This sample has hundreds of thousands of distinct CDR3 sequences, with roughly 17% found just once. These same data were also listed under a study on T cells in Graves' hyperthyroidism and ophthalmopathy. That paper states: The study defined stable Graves' hyperthyroidism as no ophthalmopathy progression within 18 months. Patients were aged 18 to 65, had disease duration under 2 months, and had newly diagnosed hyperthyroidism.

Sequenced here: peripheral blood mononuclear cells (PBMCs), sampled at new diagnosis, from a patient treated with antithyroid drugs. The J gene is TRBJ2-7, the V gene TRBV18; 9 nucleotides match TRBD1. This receptor was identified in a woman aged 25 to 39 with Graves disease. The CDR3 DNA is TGTGCCAGCTCACCGAGGGACAGGGCCTACTACGAGCAGTACTTC. Translation gives CASSPRDRAYYEQYF. Supplemented by reference TRBV18 and TRBJ2-7, the full variable domain reads NAGVMQNPRHLVRRRGQEARLRCSPMKGHSHVYWYRQLPEEGLKFMVYLQKENIIDESGMPKERFSAEFPKEGPSILRIQQVVRGDSAAYFCASSPRDRAYYEQYFGPGTRLTVT.